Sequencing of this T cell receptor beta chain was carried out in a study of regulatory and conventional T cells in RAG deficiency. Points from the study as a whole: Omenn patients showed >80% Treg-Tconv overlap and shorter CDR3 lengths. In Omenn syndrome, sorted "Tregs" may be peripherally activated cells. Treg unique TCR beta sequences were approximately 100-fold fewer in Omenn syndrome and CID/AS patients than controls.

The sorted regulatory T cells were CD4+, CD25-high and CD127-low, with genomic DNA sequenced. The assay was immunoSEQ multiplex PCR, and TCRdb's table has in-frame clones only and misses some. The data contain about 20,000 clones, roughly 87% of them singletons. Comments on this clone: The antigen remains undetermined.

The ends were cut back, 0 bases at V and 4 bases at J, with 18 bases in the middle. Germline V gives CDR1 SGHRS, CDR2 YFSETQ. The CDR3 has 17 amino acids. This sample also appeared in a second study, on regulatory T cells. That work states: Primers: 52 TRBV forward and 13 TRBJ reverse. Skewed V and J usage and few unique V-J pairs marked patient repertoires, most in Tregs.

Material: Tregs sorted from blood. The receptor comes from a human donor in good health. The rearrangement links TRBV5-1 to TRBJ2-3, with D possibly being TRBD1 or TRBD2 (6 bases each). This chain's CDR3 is CASSLGSPGAGADTQYF. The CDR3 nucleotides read TGCGCCAGCAGCTTGGGGTCTCCGGGGGCAGGGGCAGATACGCAGTATTTT.